This is a list of T cell receptor beta chains from one sample in a study of blood T cell repertoires in COVID-19. Profiled with immunoSEQ multiplex PCR; TCRdb holds only in-frame clones, not every one. The data hold a few hundred thousand clones, with 70% to 85% observed a single time. Source material: peripheral blood. The source is a human donor with acute or convalescent COVID-19. The donor label of this sample is uncertain. CDR3s leave out the opening cysteine and the closing phenylalanine or tryptophan. Fields, in order: V gene, J gene, clone size, CDR3 length, CDR3 protein. Some rows have no size entry. The others give once, few or many, or a class for an expanded clone.

V: TRBV4-1; J: TRBJ2-3; size: NA; length: 14; CDR3: ASSSPSGGAMYTQY
V: TRBV5-1; J: TRBJ1-1; size: NA; length: 12; CDR3: ASGPGHMNTEAF
V: TRBV3-1/TRBV3-2; J: TRBJ2-5; size: NA; length: 15; CDR3: ASSQGLGSGLQETQY
V: TRBV13; J: TRBJ1-1; size: NA; length: 12; CDR3: ASGRGTGGTEAF
V: TRBV2; J: TRBJ2-7; size: few; length: 12; CDR3: ASRPRDLPYEQY
V: TRBV16; J: TRBJ1-5; size: NA; length: 15; CDR3: ASSPSWGVIRNQPQH
V: TRBV5-1; J: TRBJ1-1; size: NA; length: 12; CDR3: ASSLTGGNTEAF
V: TRBV7-9; J: TRBJ1-1; size: once; length: 13; CDR3: ASSLTRTGGGEAF
V: TRBV10-2; J: TRBJ2-5; size: NA; length: 13; CDR3: ASSDAREDQETQY
V: TRBV5-7; J: TRBJ2-7; size: NA; length: 12; CDR3: ASSLGTAHYEQY
V: TRBV2; J: TRBJ2-2; size: NA; length: 11; CDR3: ASSRQGSGELF
V: TRBV16; J: TRBJ1-1; size: NA; length: 11; CDR3: ASSRNLNTEAF
V: TRBV6-5; J: TRBJ2-7; size: NA; length: 12; CDR3: ASRQPTGSKEQY
V: TRBV5-1; J: TRBJ1-1; size: NA; length: 11; CDR3: ASSLEGNTEAF